The present entry profiles one T cell receptor beta chain with its context. Its antigen is not identified. This record comes from a study of cytomegalovirus exposure and HLA in healthy donors. General study results and limits: Association with HLA alleles at 0.05 false discovery rate was found for about 17,000 TCR beta sequences in a later analysis. A reported reduction in N-insertions relative to the approximately 600-donor mean was seen in an Asian-associated ancestry cluster in a later analysis. Cytomegalovirus status was reportedly diagnosed by the classifier with high sensitivity and specificity. Some segments of the V type, notably TRBV6-2 and TRBV6-3, were excluded as indistinguishable.

Primers: 60 Vbeta forward and 13 Jbeta reverse. TCRdb's copy holds only in-frame clones and misses some; the assay was immunoSEQ multiplex PCR. The repertoire has some 150,000 clones, approximately 81% of them found once; the top ten carry approximately 1.6%. With 4 bases removed from V and 2 bases from J, the gap between germline ends came to 8 bases. Germline V gene data show CDR1 as SGDLS and CDR2 as YYNGEE. The CDR3 sequence is 13 residues long. The TCR comes from a male donor in good health and CMV-seronegative. The chain joins TRBV9 to TRBJ2-3, with D unclear. What was sequenced was PBMCs. The CDR3: CASSPSNTDTQYF. The CDR3 DNA is TGTGCCAGCAGCCCAAGCAACACAGATACGCAGTATTTT.